A selection of T cell receptor beta chains follows, all from one sample in a study of blood T cell repertoires in COVID-19. Sequencing was performed with immunoSEQ multiplex PCR; in TCRdb, only in-frame clones are kept and a portion is missing. Here the sample spans some 150,000 clones, under 90% being singletons. Input material: peripheral blood. Receptors originate from a man in his sixties with acute or convalescent COVID-19. CDR3s include the opening cysteine and the closing phenylalanine or tryptophan. D genes are given only for firm matches. Not all rows give a size; the values are once, few, many and, for expanded clones, a class.

clone_size: .; j_call: TRBJ1-3; d_call: .; v_call: TRBV12-5; cdr3_aa: CASGTPMAHGNTIYF; cdr3_nt: TGTGCTAGTGGTACGCCGATGGCTCATGGAAACACCATATATTTT
clone_size: .; j_call: TRBJ2-5; d_call: TRBD2; v_call: TRBV7-2; cdr3_aa: CASSLAPWRGEGTQYF; cdr3_nt: TGTGCCAGCAGCTTAGCACCCTGGCGGGGGGAGGGGACCCAGTACTTC
clone_size: .; j_call: TRBJ2-1; d_call: TRBD1; v_call: TRBV5-6; cdr3_aa: CASSRQGRNEQFF; cdr3_nt: TGTGCCAGCAGCCGACAGGGGCGGAATGAGCAGTTCTTC
clone_size: once; j_call: TRBJ1-2; d_call: .; v_call: TRBV6-2/TRBV6-3; cdr3_aa: CASSYSMAGYTF; cdr3_nt: TGTGCCAGCAGTTACTCGATGGCCGGCTACACCTTC
clone_size: once; j_call: TRBJ1-1; d_call: .; v_call: TRBV4-3; cdr3_aa: CASSSTDSNTEAFF; cdr3_nt: TGCGCCAGCAGCTCGACCGACAGTAACACTGAAGCTTTCTTT
clone_size: once; j_call: TRBJ2-3; d_call: TRBD2; v_call: TRBV7-3; cdr3_aa: CASSLGLAALGDTQYF; cdr3_nt: TGTGCCAGCAGCTTAGGACTAGCGGCTTTAGGGGATACGCAGTATTTT
clone_size: .; j_call: TRBJ2-4; d_call: .; v_call: TRBV5-1; cdr3_aa: CASSLDPGNTNIQYF; cdr3_nt: TGCGCCAGCAGCTTGGATCCAGGGAATACCAACATTCAGTACTTC
clone_size: .; j_call: TRBJ1-1; d_call: .; v_call: TRBV20-1; cdr3_aa: CSARRGLVAFF; cdr3_nt: TGCAGTGCTAGACGAGGACTCGTCGCTTTCTTT
clone_size: .; j_call: TRBJ1-5; d_call: TRBD1; v_call: TRBV9; cdr3_aa: CASSVGPGGKGPQHF; cdr3_nt: TGTGCCAGCAGCGTAGGTCCAGGGGGAAAGGGGCCCCAGCATTTT
clone_size: .; j_call: TRBJ1-1; d_call: .; v_call: TRBV18; cdr3_aa: CASSPLEEPNTEAFF; cdr3_nt: TGTGCCAGCTCACCACTGGAGGAGCCGAACACTGAAGCTTTCTTT
clone_size: .; j_call: TRBJ1-1; d_call: TRBD1; v_call: TRBV5-1; cdr3_aa: CASSLGWGTGGMNTEAFF; cdr3_nt: TGCGCCAGCAGCTTGGGGTGGGGGACAGGAGGGATGAACACTGAAGCTTTCTTT
clone_size: .; j_call: TRBJ2-1; d_call: .; v_call: TRBV6-5; cdr3_aa: CASSSRTGNNNEQFF; cdr3_nt: TGTGCCAGCAGTTCGCGAACAGGGAACAACAATGAGCAGTTCTTC
clone_size: few; j_call: TRBJ2-7; d_call: .; v_call: TRBV5-1; cdr3_aa: CASSLDLPGEQYF; cdr3_nt: TGCGCCAGCAGCTTGGATCTCCCCGGCGAGCAGTACTTC
clone_size: .; j_call: TRBJ1-3; d_call: .; v_call: TRBV5-6; cdr3_aa: CASSLDGLYSGNTIYF; cdr3_nt: TGTGCCAGCAGCTTAGATGGCCTTTACTCTGGAAACACCATATATTTT